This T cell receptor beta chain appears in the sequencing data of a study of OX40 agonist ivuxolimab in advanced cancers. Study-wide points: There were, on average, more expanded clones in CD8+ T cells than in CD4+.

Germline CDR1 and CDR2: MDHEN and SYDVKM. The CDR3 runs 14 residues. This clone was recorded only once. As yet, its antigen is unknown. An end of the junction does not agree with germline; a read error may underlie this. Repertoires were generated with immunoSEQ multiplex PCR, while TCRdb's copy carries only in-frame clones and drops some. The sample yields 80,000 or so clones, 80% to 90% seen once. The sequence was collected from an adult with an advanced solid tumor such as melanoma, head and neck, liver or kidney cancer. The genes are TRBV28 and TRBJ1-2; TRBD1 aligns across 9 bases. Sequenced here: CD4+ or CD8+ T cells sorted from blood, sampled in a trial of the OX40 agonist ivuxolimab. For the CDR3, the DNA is TGCGCATCTGAAAACAGGGGGCTAGGCTATGGCTACACCTTC. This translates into CASENRGLGYGYTF.